This paragraph reports one T cell receptor beta chain. A single base separates this from a much larger clone, so it may be a read error. TCRdb ran MiXCR on the PCR reads and lists one entry per CDR3 protein. This sample has tens of thousands of distinct CDR3 sequences, with about 53% found just once. This sample is drawn from a study of CDR3 diversity in severe acne. Germline CDR1 is SQVTM and CDR2 is ANQGSEA. The V and J ends lost 4 bases and 6 bases respectively, with 5 bases between them. The CDR3 sequence is 10 residues long. Sequenced: blood. This chain joins TRBV29-1 and TRBJ2-3; D not resolved. This TCR came from a male donor with severe acne vulgaris. CDR3 bases: TGCAGCGTTGGACCGGATACGCAGTATTTT. Translated: CSVGPDTQYF.